This TCR beta chain was observed in a study of CD8+CD57+ T cells in acquired aplastic anemia. Findings and limits, study-wide: Found in both controls and patients were around 29 CD8+ CDR3 sequences.

This clonotype was observed at least ten times. The antigen is unknown. TCR beta VDJ and CDR3 profiling used genomic DNA as template. TCRdb re-called the reads with MiXCR, one entry per CDR3 protein. The table records around 170,000 distinct CDR3 sequences, approximately 50% of them present only once. Patients chosen for sequencing had CD8+CD57+ cells that had expanded, as shown by flow cytometry. The sample comprised sorted CD4+, CD8+, or CD8+CD57+ T cells (not recorded which) from PBMCs. The receptor's source is a human donor with aplastic anemia.

CDR3 in amino acids: CASTREFVTDTQYF. CDR3 sequence (DNA): TGTGCCAGCACGAGGGAGTTTGTCACAGATACGCAGTATTTT. This chain connects TRBV2 to TRBJ2-3; a weak D match, TRBD2 (5 bases). Germline CDR1 is SNHLY and CDR2 is FYNNEI. The CDR3 length is 14 residues. Trimming removed 7 bases at V and 2 bases at J, with 13 bases between. Based on the CDR3 plus reference TRBV2 and TRBJ2-3, the full variable domain is EPEVTQTPSHQVTQMGQEVILRCVPISNHLYFYWYRQILGQKVEFLVSFYNNEISEKSEIFDDQFSVERPDGSNFTLKIRSTKLEDSAMYFCASTREFVTDTQYFGPGTRLTVL.